This TCR beta chain was sequenced in a study of T cells after yellow fever vaccination. Template switching by 5'RACE produced TCR cDNA, adding a universal primer site and UMIs. TCRdb independently ran MiXCR on the 5' RACE reads; one entry per CDR3 protein. The table records 300,000 to 350,000 distinct CDR3 sequences, about 7.8% of them present only once. V lost 4 bases, J lost 1 base, and 9 bases stayed unmatched. The CDR3 length is 16 residues. The V gene's germline CDR1 is ENHRY and CDR2 SYGVKD. This clonotype was counted ten times or more. Here the sequenced sample was PBMCs, taken 45 days after the first yellow fever vaccination. The sequence was obtained from a man between 18 and 35 years old who received the YFV17D yellow fever vaccine. The chain carries TRBV10-3 and TRBJ2-5, with 7 bases matching TRBD2. CDR3 sequence: CAISGVTGGPQETQYF. Written as DNA, the CDR3 is TGTGCCATCAGTGGGGTCACGGGGGGACCCCAAGAGACCCAGTACTTC.